These 8 T cell receptor beta chains share one sample of origin, sequenced in a study of a mutant IDH1 vaccine in newly diagnosed glioma. The antigens of these receptors remain unknown. Time point specified: week 35, safety follow-up. Every vaccine dose comprised 300 ug of mutant IDH1 20-mer peptide plus topical imiquimod. Profiling relied on immunoSEQ multiplex PCR, and the TCRdb table lists in-frame clones only, not all of them. The sample lists approximately 44,000 clones; around 80% were seen once. The sample in question was PBMCs, obtained from a glioma patient whose treatment included an IDH1 peptide vaccine. The receptor source for this set is a man aged 40-49 years with glioma.

The chain carries TRBV13 and TRBJ2-3; D is uncertain. Per germline, CDR1 PRHDT and CDR2 FYEKMQ (reference sequence). CDR3 length: 15 residues. The V end lost 4 bases, the J end lost 1 base, and 12 bases lay between the germline ends. The chain's CDR3 is CASSSRKIGTDTQYF. DNA of the CDR3: TGTGCCAGCAGCTCAAGGAAGATCGGCACAGATACGCAGTATTTT.

The rearrangement joins TRBV6-1 to TRBJ2-7; 11 positions match TRBD1. The J segment lost 3 bases and the V segment lost 6 bases, leaving 4 bases of the junction unmatched. CDR1 and CDR2 (germline): MNHNS, SASEGT. This CDR3 has 14 amino acids. The CDR3 spells CASRGQGGRYEQYV. The CDR3 DNA reads as TGTGCCAGCAGGGGACAGGGGGGTCGCTACGAGCAGTACGTC.

The chain couples TRBV6-6 to TRBJ1-1, with D possibly being TRBD1 (5 bases). CDR3 length equals 11 residues. V lost 4 bases to trimming and J lost 8 bases, with 8 bases between them. CDR1 and CDR2 (germline): MNHNY, SVGAGI (reference sequence). The CDR3 bases are TGTGCCAGCAGTTTCGACAGAGAAGCTTTCTTT. Its protein is CASSFDREAFF.

This chain connects TRBV19 to TRBJ1-5; no clear D. CDR3 length: 13 amino acids. The germline CDR1 and CDR2 sequences are LNHDA and SQIVND (reference sequence). Trimming pared 4 bases from V and 2 bases from J, leaving 6 bases between. In DNA, the CDR3 is TGTGCCAGTAGTAACCAGGGCAATCAGCCCCAGCATTTT. Translated, it gives CASSNQGNQPQHF.

The CDR3 nucleotides read TGTGCCAGCAGCCCCCGGGTTTCCTACGAGCAGTACTTC. This gives the protein CASSPRVSYEQYF. The V call is TRBV6-5, the J call TRBJ2-7; D is ambiguous. Trimming cost V 6 bases and J 1 base, with 10 bases left between them. The germline gives CDR1 MNHEY, CDR2 SVGAGI. This CDR3 contains 13 residues.

The V gene is TRBV18, the J gene TRBJ1-1; D uncertain. CDR1 is KGHSH, CDR2 LQKENI, per germline. This CDR3 region has 15 residues. V was clipped by 1 base and J by 1 base, with 10 bases between them. The CDR3 DNA follows: TGTGCCAGCTCACCACGGGGAGGGCCGAACACTGAAGCTTTCTTT. Protein: CASSPRGGPNTEAFF.

This rearrangement joins TRBV27 to TRBJ1-4; 11 bases agree with TRBD1. V was clipped by 5 bases and J by 1 base; unmatched bases: 9. The CDR3 totals 18 residues. CDR1 and CDR2 from the germline V gene are MNHEY and SMNVEV (reference sequence). The chain's CDR3 is CASSPRTGGRGTNEKLFF. CDR3 sequence (DNA): TGTGCCAGCAGTCCCCGGACAGGGGGCAGAGGAACTAATGAAAAACTGTTTTTT.

V is TRBV7-2 and J is TRBJ2-7; 7 positions match TRBD1. The CDR3 runs 13 residues. CDR1 and CDR2 from the germline V gene are SGHTA and FQGNSA. V dropped 8 bases and J dropped 3; count of bases not matched to a gene: 7. CDR3 in amino acids: CASAGQDGYEQYV. The CDR3 DNA is TGTGCCAGCGCCGGACAGGACGGCTACGAGCAGTACGTC.